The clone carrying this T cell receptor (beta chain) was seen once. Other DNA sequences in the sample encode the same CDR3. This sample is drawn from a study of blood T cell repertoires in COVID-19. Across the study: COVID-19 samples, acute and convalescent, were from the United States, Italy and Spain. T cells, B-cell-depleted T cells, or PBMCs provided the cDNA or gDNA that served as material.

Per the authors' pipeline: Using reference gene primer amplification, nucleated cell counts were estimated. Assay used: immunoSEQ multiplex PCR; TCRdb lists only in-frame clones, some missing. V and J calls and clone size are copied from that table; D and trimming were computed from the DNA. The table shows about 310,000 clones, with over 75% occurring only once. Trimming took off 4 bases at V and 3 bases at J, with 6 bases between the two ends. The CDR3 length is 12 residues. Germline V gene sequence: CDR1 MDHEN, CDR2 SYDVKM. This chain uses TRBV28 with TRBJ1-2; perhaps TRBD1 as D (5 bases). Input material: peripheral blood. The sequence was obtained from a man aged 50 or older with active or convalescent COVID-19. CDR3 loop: CASSWGDYGYTF. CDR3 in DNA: TGTGCCAGCAGTTGGGGGGACTATGGCTACACCTTC.